The sequence of this T cell receptor (beta chain) was determined in a study of T-cell reconstitution after alpha-beta-depleted transplantation in children. Study-level findings and limits: Several hundred rapidly expanded clones from non-depleted graft cells reportedly supplied alpha-beta T cells about two months post-transplant. Surviving recipient T cells and thymic progenitors produced the high day-60 TCRbeta diversity seen in some patients. Newly generated T cells supplied most T-cell counts and diversity one year post-transplant.

Unique molecular identifiers tagged the TCRbeta library. Each CDR3 protein gets one entry after TCRdb re-called the PCR reads with MiXCR. The data show approximately 1,000,000 distinct CDR3 sequences, with about 31% seen just once and roughly 30% held by the top ten. The CDR3 extends over 14 amino acids. Germline V gives CDR1 SGHRS, CDR2 YFSETQ. J lost 3 bases, V lost 4 bases, and 4 bases had no gene match. This clonotype was counted only a few times. Its antigen remains unidentified. This clonotype was sampled from a boy in the first two years of life who had a stem cell transplant for SCID, so the T cells may come from the graft donor. This sequence joins TRBV5-1 and TRBJ2-5, with 9 bases fitting TRBD1. This material consisted of PBMCs, mostly from graft donor cells, taken 360 days after TCRalphabeta/CD19-depleted stem cell transplant. CDR3 amino acids: CASSPGQGEETQYF. The CDR3 bases are TGCGCCAGCAGCCCGGGACAGGGAGAAGAGACCCAGTACTTC.